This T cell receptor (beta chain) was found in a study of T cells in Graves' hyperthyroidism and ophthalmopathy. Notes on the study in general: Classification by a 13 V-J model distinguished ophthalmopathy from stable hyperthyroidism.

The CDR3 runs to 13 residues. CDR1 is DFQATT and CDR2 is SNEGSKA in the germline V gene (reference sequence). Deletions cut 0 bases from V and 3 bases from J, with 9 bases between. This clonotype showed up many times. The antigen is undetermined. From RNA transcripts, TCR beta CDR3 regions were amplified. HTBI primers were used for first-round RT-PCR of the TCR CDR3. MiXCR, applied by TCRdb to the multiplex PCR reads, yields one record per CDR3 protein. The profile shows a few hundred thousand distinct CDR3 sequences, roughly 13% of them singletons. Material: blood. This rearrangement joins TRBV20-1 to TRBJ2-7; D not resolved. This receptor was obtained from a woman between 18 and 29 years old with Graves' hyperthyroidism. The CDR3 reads CSARETVVYEQYF. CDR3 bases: TGCAGTGCTAGAGAGACTGTAGTCTACGAGCAGTACTTC.